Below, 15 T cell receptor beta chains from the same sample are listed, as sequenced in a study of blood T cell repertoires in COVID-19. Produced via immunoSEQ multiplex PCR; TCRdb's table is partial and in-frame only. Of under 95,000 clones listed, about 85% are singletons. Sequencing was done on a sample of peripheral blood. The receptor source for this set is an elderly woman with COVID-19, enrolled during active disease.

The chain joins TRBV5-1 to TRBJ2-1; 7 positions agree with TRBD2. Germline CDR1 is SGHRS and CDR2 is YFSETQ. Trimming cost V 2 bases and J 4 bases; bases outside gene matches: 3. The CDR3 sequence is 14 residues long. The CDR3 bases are TGCGCCAGCAGCTTCCGGGACTATTACAATGAGCAGTTCTTC. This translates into CASSFRDYYNEQFF. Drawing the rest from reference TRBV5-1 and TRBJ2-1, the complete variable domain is KAGVTQTPRYLIKTRGQQVTLSCSPISGHRSVSWYQQTPGQGLQFLFEYFSETQRNKGNFPGRFSGRQFSNSRSEMNVSTLELGDSALYLCASSFRDYYNEQFFGPGTRLTVL.

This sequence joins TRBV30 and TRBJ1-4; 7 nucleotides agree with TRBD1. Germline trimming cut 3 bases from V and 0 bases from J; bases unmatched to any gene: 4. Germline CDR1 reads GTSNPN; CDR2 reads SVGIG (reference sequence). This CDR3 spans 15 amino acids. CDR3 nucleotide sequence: TGTGCCTGGAGACCCAGGGGGGCAACTAATGAAAAACTGTTTTTT. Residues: CAWRPRGATNEKLFF.

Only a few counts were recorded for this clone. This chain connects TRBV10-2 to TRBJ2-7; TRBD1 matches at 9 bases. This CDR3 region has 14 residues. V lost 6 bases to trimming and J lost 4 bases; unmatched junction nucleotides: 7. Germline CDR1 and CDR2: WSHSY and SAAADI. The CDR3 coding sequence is TGCGCCAGCAGAGACAGGGGGTCCCTATACGAGCAGTACTTC. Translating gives CASRDRGSLYEQYF.

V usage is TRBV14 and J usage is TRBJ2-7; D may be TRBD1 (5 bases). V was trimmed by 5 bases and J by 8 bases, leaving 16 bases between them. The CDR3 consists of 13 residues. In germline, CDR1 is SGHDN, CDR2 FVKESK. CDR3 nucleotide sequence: TGTGCCAGCAGCTCACACCAGGGCAGCCAGCAGTACTTC. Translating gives CASSSHQGSQQYF.

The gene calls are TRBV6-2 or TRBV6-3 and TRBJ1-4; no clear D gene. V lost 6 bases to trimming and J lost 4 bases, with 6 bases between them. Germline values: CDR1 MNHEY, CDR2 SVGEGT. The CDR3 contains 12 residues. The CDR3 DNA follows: TGTGCCAGCAGCGCCAGTAATGAAAAACTGTTTTTT. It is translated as CASSASNEKLFF.

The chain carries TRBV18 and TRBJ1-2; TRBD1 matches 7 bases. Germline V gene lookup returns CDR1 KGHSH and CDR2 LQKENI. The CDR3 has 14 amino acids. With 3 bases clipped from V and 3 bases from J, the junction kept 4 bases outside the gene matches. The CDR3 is CASSPQTGDYGYTF. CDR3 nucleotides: TGTGCCAGCTCACCCCAAACAGGGGACTATGGCTACACCTTC.

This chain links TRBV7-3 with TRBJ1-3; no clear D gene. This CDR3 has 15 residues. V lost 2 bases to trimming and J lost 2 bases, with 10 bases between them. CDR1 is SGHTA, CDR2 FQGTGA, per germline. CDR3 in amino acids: CASSLYPVPGNTIYF. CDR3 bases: TGTGCCAGCAGCTTATATCCGGTTCCTGGAAACACCATATATTTT.

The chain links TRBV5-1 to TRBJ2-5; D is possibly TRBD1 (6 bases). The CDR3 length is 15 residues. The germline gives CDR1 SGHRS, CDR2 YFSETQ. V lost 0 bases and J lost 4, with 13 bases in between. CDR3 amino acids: CASSLEGDPVETQYF. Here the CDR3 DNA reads TGCGCCAGCAGCTTGGAGGGGGACCCGGTAGAGACCCAGTACTTC.

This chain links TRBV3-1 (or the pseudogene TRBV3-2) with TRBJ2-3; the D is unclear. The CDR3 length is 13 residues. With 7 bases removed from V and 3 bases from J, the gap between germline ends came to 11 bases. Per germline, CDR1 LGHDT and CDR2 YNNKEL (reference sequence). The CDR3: CASTATQTDTQYF. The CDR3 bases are TGTGCCAGCACCGCGACACAAACAGATACGCAGTATTTT.

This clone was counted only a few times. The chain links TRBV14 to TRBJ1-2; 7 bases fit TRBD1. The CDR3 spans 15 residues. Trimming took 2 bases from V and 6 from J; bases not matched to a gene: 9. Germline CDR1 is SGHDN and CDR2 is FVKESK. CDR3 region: CASSQRLTGSNGYTF. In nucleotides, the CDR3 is TGTGCCAGCAGCCAAAGATTGACAGGGTCCAATGGCTACACCTTC.

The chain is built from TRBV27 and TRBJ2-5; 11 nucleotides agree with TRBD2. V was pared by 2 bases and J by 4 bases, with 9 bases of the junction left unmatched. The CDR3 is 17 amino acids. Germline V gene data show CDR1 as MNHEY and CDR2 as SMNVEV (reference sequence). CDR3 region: CASSLAFVAGGRETQYF. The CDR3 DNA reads TGTGCCAGCAGTTTAGCGTTTGTAGCGGGAGGGCGAGAGACCCAGTACTTC.

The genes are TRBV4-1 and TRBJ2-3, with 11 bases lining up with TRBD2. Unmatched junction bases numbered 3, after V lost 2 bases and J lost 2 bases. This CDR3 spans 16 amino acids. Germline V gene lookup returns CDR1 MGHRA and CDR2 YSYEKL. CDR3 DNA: TGCGCCAGCAGCCAACCGGGACTAGCGGACACAGATACGCAGTATTTT. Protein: CASSQPGLADTDTQYF.

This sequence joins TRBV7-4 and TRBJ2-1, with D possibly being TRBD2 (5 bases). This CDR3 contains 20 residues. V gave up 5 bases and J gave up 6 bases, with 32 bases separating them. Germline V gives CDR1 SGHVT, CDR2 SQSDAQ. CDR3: CASSSHMWRNRTSPCNEQFF. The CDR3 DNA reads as TGTGCCAGCAGCAGCCATATGTGGCGGAATAGGACTTCCCCCTGCAATGAGCAGTTCTTC.

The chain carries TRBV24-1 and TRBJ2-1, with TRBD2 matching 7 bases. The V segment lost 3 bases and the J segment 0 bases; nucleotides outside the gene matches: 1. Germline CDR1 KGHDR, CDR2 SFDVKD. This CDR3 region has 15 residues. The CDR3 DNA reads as TGTGCCACCAGTGATCCTAGCGGCTCCTACAATGAGCAGTTCTTC. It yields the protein CATSDPSGSYNEQFF.

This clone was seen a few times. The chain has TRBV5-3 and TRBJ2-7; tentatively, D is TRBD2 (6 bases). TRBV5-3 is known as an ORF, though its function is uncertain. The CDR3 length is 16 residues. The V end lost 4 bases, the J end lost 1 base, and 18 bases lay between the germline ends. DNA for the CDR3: TGTGCCAGAAGCAGCCGGGGGAAGCCAAAATCCTACGAGCAGTACTTC. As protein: CARSSRGKPKSYEQYF.